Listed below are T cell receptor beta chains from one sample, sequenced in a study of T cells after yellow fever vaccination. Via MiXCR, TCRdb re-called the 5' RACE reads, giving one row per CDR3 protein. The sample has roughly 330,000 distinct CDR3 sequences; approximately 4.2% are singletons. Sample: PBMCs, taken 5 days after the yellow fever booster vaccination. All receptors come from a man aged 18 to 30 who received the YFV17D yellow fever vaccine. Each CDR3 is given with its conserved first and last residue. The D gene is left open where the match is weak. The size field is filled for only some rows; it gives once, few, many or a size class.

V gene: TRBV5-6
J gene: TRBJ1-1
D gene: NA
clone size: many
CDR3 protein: CASSRRGPDTEAFF
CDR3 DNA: TGTGCCAGCAGCCGCCGGGGGCCGGACACTGAAGCTTTCTTT

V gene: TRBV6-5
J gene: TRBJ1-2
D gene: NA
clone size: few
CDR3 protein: CASSYSSQGNYGYTF
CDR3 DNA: TGTGCCAGCAGTTACTCGTCTCAGGGAAACTATGGCTACACCTTC

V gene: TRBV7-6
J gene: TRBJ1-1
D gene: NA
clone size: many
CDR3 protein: CASSHYSGNTEAFF
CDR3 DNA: TGTGCCAGCAGCCACTACAGTGGGAACACTGAAGCTTTCTTT

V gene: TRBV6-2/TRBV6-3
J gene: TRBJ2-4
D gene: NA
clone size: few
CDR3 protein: CASSYLGLKGDIQYF
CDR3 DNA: TGTGCCAGCAGTTACTTAGGCCTAAAGGGGGACATTCAGTACTTC

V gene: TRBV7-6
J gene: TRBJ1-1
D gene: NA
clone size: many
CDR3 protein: CASSLRNQGTEAFF
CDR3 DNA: TGTGCCAGCAGCTTAAGAAACCAGGGGACTGAAGCTTTCTTT

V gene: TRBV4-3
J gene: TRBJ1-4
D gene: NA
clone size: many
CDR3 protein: CASSPEDGGTNEKLFF
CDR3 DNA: TGCGCCAGCAGCCCCGAAGATGGAGGGACTAATGAAAAACTGTTTTTT

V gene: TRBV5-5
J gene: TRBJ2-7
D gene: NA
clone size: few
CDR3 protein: CASSLAEVPYEQYF
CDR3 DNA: TGTGCCAGCAGCTTGGCGGAGGTCCCCTACGAGCAGTACTTC

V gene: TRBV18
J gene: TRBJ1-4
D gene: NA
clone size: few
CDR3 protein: CASSNEKLFF
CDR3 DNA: TGTGCCAGCTCGAATGAAAAACTGTTTTTT

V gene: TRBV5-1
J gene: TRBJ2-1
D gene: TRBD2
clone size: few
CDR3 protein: CASSSSGASSYNEQFF
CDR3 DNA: TGCGCCAGCAGTTCTAGCGGGGCGAGCTCCTACAATGAGCAGTTCTTC

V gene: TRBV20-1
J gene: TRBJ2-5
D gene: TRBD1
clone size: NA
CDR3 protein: CSARSTGLQETQYF
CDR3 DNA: TGCAGTGCTAGATCGACAGGGCTTCAAGAGACCCAGTACTTC

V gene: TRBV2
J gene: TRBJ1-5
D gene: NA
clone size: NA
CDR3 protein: CASRIGSHQPQHF
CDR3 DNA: TGTGCCAGCAGGATAGGAAGCCATCAGCCCCAGCATTTT

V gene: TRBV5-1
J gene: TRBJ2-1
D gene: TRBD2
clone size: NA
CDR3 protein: CASSRRLAGNNEQFF
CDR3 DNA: TGCGCCAGCAGTAGGAGACTAGCGGGGAACAATGAGCAGTTCTTC

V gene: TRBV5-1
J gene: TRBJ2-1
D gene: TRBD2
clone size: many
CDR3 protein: CASSPLAGTYNEQFF
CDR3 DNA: TGCGCCAGCAGCCCACTAGCGGGGACCTACAATGAGCAGTTCTTC

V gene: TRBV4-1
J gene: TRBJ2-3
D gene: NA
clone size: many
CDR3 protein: CASSQDPPADTQYF
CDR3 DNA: TGCGCCAGCAGCCAAGATCCCCCCGCAGATACGCAGTATTTT